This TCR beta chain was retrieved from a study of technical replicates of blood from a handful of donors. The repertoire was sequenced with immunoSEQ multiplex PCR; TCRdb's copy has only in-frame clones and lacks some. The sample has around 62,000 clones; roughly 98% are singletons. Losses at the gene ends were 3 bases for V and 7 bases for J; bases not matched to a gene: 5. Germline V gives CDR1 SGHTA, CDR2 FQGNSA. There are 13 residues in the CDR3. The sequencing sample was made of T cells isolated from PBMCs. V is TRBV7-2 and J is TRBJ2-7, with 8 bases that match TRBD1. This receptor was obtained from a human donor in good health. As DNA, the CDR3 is TGTGCCAGCAGCTTCAACAGGGGGTTGGAGCAGTACTTC. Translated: CASSFNRGLEQYF.